The TCR beta chain under discussion was sequenced for a study of long-term antiretroviral therapy in people with HIV (dated 2022 in TCRdb). About the investigation overall: Collection of the earliest samples took place about a decade ahead of the 2015 WHO recommendation for immediate ART, at a time when ART was typically delayed until CD4 counts fell. A total of 192 cryopreserved PBMC samples were contributed to the cohort by 30 adults with confirmed HIV infection, with samples collected serially over a mean of around 6 years (range 1-12). Among the approximately 27 participants with HIV, eleven were female. Test extractions of a monoclonal T-cell line alongside approximately 34 polyclonal samples showed no cross-contamination during QIAcube processing. Whether ART initiation and durable HIV suppression were associated with changes in peripheral blood TRB repertoire composition and diversity was tested in a retrospective serial study. Broad study findings and their caveats: A significant increase in TRB diversity was found to be associated with ART initiation, although TRB diversity was observed to remain significantly below that of transplant donor controls even after long-term ART. Expanded TRB clones identified before ART initiation dominated the repertoire across all time points, though the dominance fluctuated and decreased in many PLHIV after ART. Narrower CDR3 length ranges were observed in HIV repertoires than in controls, and an antigen-experienced repertoire with only a slight naive shift after ART was suggested by the network structure. The samples were dated from the mid-2000s to the late 2010s, and the ART regimens that were used may be less effective than current ART regimens. Since PBMC availability was limited, sequencing covered only the TCR beta chain, with no alpha chain pairing. No data were available on ART adherence, viral resistance or therapy changes, limiting inferences about post-ART repertoire changes. Because cell numbers in pre-ART samples were limited, unsorted PBMC were profiled instead of sorted CD4+ and CD8+ T cells.

Relative to germline, V is missing 8 bases and J is missing 3 bases, with 4 bases of the junction outside any gene match. The CDR3 has 13 amino acids, counting the end cysteine and phenylalanine. Solely the CDR3 DNA is kept, with 39 bases framed from the first base. CDR1 SGHVS and CDR2 FQNEAQ were looked up in the germline V gene. Sequencing of the TRB variable region was done with the immunoSEQ hsTCRB v3.0 assay at survey level resolution. A depth of roughly 35,000-55,000 T-cell genomes per sample was targeted for TRB sequencing. An Illumina MiSeq with a v3 150-cycle kit was used to sequence the pooled TRB libraries. As for the authors' bioinformatics: Repertoire analysis ran in R within a reproducible Nextflow workflow covering QC, data transformation and analysis. LymphoSeq2, an R package for AIRR-Seq data exploration, was used to implement custom analyses. Four samples yielding fewer than 5000 total TRB sequences were excluded, leaving roughly 200 analyzed HIV repertoires. Among the approximately 180 retained HIV repertoires, approximately 57 were collected before ART initiation and 120 to 140 were collected after ART initiation. Repertoires were downsampled to 5000 TRB nucleotide sequences, with summary statistics averaged over 100 downsampling iterations. TRB sequences were retained for analysis only if CDR3 regions of at least seven amino acids were present. Diversity was measured with a Shannon entropy-derived clonality score and the Gini coefficient. In the repertoire networks, any two of the top 5000 CDR3 amino acid sequences were linked whenever the two sequences differed by an edit distance of one. Antigen specificity groups and MHC restriction were predicted for TRB CDR3 amino acid sequences with GLIPH2. To flag known associations with CMV, EBV, HIV or tissue antigens, CDR3 amino acid sequences were compared against VDJdb and McPAS-TCR. Pre-ART, post-ART and control groups were compared with Wilcoxon signed-rank tests and Holm-Bonferroni correction. TCRdb obtained this table from immuneACCESS and retained in-frame rearrangements with V and J assigned. These tables miss some clones; where compared with another copy, unresolved V genes account for less than half of the shortfall, and the remainder is unexplained. That table furnishes V, J and clone size, whereas the DNA furnished D and trimming. Here the sample has about 17,000 clones; about 80% occur a single time. Clones ranked in the top ten supply approximately 8.4% of the sample.

Comment on this clone: Its antigen has not been determined. Base qualities were left out, and no much larger clone turns up one base away.

Participants were included only if at least one PBMC sample before ART initiation and at least two post-ART samples were available. Every participant with HIV received treatment in the United States of America. Before DNA extraction, cryopreserved samples of roughly 0.85-10 million PBMC were thawed and washed. At the time of the earliest PBMC sample for each participant with HIV, ages ranged from about 23 to 60 years. PBMC samples from each participant spanned 1-4 timepoints before ART initiation and 2-8 timepoints after ART initiation, with a median of 7 samples. Serial HIV viral load, CD4+ T-cell count, ART history and demographic data were obtained for every participant. A Qiagen kit on a QIAcube was used to extract genomic DNA from unsorted PBMC, with samples processed in batches of 12.

The receptor comes from a man aged 18 to 35 with HIV. Recombination joined TRBV7-8 with TRBJ1-5; 7 bases in the junction line up with TRBD1. This specimen consisted of unsorted PBMCs, obtained 0.1 years after starting antiretroviral therapy. CDR3 region: CASSTGANQPQHF. The DNA reads TGTGCCAGCTCTACAGGGGCCAATCAGCCCCAGCATTTT.